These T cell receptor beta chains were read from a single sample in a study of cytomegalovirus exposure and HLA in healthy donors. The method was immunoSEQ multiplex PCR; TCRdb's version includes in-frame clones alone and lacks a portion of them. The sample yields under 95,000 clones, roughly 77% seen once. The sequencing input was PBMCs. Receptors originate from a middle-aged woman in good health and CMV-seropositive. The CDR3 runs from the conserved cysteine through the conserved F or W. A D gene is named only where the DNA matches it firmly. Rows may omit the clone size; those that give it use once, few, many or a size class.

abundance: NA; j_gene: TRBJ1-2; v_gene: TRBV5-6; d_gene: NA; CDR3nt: TGTGCCAGCAGCTTTCGAGGGTATGGATCGCCCTATGGCTACACCTTC; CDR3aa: CASSFRGYGSPYGYTF
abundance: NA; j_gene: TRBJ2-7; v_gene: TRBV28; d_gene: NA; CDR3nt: TGTGCCAGCAGTACGCAGGACAGTAAGGACGGAGATGGATCCTACGAGCAGTACTTC; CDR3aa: CASSTQDSKDGDGSYEQYF
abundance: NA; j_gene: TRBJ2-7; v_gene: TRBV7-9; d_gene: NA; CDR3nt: TGTGCCAGCAGCTTAGGTCATGTGACCCAAAGACTTTACGAGCAGTACTTC; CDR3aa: CASSLGHVTQRLYEQYF
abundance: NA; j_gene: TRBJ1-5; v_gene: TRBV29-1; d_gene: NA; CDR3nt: TGCAGCGTTGGACAGGTCAATCAGCCCCAGCATTTT; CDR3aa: CSVGQVNQPQHF
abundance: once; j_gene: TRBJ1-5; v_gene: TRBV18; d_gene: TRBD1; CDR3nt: TGTGCCAGCTCACCCCCGGGACAGGGGGTTCAGCCCCAGCATTTT; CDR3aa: CASSPPGQGVQPQHF
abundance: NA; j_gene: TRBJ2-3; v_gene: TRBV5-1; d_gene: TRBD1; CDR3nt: TGCGCCAGCGGGACAGGGAATAGTGGTACAGATACGCAGTATTTT; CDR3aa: CASGTGNSGTDTQYF
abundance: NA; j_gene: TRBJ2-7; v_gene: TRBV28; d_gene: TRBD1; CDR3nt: TGTGCCAGCAGTACCCTGGGACAGTTCAGCGAGCAGTACTTC; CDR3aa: CASSTLGQFSEQYF
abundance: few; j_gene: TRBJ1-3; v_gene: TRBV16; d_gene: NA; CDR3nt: TGTGCCAGCAGCCAACTACAGGGTTCTTATGGAAACACCATATATTTT; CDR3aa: CASSQLQGSYGNTIYF
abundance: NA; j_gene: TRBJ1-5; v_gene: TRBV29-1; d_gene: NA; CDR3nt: TGCAGCGTCGCTGGGTCGGGGAATCAGCCCCAGCATTTT; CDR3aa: CSVAGSGNQPQHF
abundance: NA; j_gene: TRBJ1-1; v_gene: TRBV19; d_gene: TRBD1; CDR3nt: TGTGCCAGTAGTACCAGGGGGGACACTGAAGCTTTCTTT; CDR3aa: CASSTRGDTEAFF
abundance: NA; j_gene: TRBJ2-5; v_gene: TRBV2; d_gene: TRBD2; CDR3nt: TGTGCCAGCAGGGGGGCGGGAGGGCGTGGAGTGGAGACCCAGTACTTC; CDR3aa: CASRGAGGRGVETQYF
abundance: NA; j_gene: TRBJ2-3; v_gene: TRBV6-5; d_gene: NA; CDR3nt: TGTGCCAGCAGTTACTCTGCCCCATTAGCGCGAGATACGCAGTATTTT; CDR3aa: CASSYSAPLARDTQYF
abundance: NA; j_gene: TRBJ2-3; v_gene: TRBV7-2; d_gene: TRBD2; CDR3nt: TGTGCCAGCAGTTTAAACCCCCGGGGGGGCACAGATACGCAGTATTTT; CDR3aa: CASSLNPRGGTDTQYF
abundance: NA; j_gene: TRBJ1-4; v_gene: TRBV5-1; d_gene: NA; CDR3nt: TGCGCCAGCAGCTTGAGGGCGGGACGGCTTAATGAAAAACTGTTTTTT; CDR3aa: CASSLRAGRLNEKLFF
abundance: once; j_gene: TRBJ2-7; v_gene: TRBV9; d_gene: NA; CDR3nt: TGTGCCAGCAGCGTCGGAGGCTCCTACGAGCAGTACTTC; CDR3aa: CASSVGGSYEQYF
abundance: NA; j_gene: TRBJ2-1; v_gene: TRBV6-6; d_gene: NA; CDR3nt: TGTGCCAGCAGTTACTCCGGTGAGCAGTTCTTC; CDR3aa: CASSYSGEQFF
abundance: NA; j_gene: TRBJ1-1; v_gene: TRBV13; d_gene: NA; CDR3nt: TGTGCCAGCAGCCCGGAGCCGGGGTTGAGCACTGAAGCTTTCTTT; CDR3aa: CASSPEPGLSTEAFF
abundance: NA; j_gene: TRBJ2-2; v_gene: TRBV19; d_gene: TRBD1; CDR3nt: TGTGCCAGTAGTATGAGGACAGGGTACAACACCGGGGAGCTGTTTTTT; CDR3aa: CASSMRTGYNTGELFF
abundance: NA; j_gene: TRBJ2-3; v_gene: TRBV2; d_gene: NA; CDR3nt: TGTGCCAGCAGTGGTGGCCTGCGGGGTTACGGTACAGATACGCAGTATTTT; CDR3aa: CASSGGLRGYGTDTQYF
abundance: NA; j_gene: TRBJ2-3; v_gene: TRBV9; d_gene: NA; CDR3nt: TGTGCCAGCAGCGTAGGTGAGACACGCACAGATACGCAGTATTTT; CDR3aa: CASSVGETRTDTQYF
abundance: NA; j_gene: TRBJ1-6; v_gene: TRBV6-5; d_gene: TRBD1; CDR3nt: TGTGCCAGCTACAGGGGGAAGAATTCACCCCTCCACTTT; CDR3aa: CASYRGKNSPLHF
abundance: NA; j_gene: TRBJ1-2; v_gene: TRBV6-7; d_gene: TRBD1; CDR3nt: TGTGCCAGCAGTTACCGACAGGGGGGGGGCTATGGCTACACCTTC; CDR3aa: CASSYRQGGGYGYTF
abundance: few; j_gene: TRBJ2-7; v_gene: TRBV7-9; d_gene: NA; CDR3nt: TGTGCCAGCCAGACAGGAAATCGACCCGAGCAGTACTTC; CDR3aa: CASQTGNRPEQYF
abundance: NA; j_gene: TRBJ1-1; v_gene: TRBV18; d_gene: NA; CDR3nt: TGTGCCAGCTCACCACCCCCACGGGGGACTGAAGCTTTCTTT; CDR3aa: CASSPPPRGTEAFF